This record covers a single TCR beta chain. This record belongs to a study of blood T cell repertoires in COVID-19. In the study overall: T cells, B-cell-depleted T cells, or PBMCs supplied cDNA or gDNA.

How the authors handled the data: Reference gene primer amplification gave nucleated cell count estimates. Assay used: immunoSEQ multiplex PCR; TCRdb lists only in-frame clones, some missing. V and J calls and clone size are those listed in that table; D and trimming were worked out from the DNA. The sample gives 260,000 or so clones, around 85% of which show up once; 2% to 3% is in the top ten. Germline V lookup: CDR1 MGHDK, CDR2 SYGVNS. The CDR3 runs 14 residues. J was trimmed by 5 bases and V by 4 bases; bases with no gene match: 7. The age range of participants was about 18 to 90 years, with residence in about two dozen US areas.

This TCR came from a woman aged 50 to 60 who had recovered from COVID-19. Sequenced material: PBMCs or T cells enriched from blood (not recorded which). The chain combines TRBV25-1 with TRBJ2-7; 8 bases map to TRBD1. The CDR3 nucleotides are TGTGCCAGCAGTGCGGACAGGGAATGGAACGAGCAGTACTTC. Protein sequence: CASSADREWNEQYF.